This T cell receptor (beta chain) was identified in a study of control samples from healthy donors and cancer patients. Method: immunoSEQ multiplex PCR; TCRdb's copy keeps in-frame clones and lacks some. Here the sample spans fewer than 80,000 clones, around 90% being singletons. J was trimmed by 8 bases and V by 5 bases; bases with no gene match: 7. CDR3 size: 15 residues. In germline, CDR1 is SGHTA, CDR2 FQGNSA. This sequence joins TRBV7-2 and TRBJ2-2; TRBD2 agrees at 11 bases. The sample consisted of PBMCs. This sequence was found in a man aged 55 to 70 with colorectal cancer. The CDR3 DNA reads TGTGCCAGCAGCCCTCGGACTAGCGGGTTAGGGGAGCTGTTTTTT. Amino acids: CASSPRTSGLGELFF.